The 25 T cell receptor beta chains presented below share a single source sample, sequenced in a study of identical twins. TCRdb processed the 5' RACE reads anew with MiXCR; each CDR3 protein has one entry. The table includes more than 400,000 distinct CDR3 sequences, approximately 14% detected once. Separately, the same data were catalogued under a study of yellow fever vaccine responses in identical twins.

The sequencing input was CD4+ T cells sorted from blood. These TCRs come from a woman aged 18-29 years in good health.

The rearrangement links TRBV14 to TRBJ2-1; D uncertain. V was clipped by 4 bases and J by 5 bases, with 9 bases between them. Germline CDR1 and CDR2: SGHDN and FVKESK. CDR3 length: 13 residues. CDR3: CASSPGLDNEQFF. Written as DNA, the CDR3 is TGTGCCAGCAGCCCAGGTCTGGACAATGAGCAGTTCTTC.

The chain is built from TRBV18 and TRBJ2-1, with TRBD2 as a possible D gene (5 bases). V shed 2 bases and J shed 2 bases, with 10 bases lying between them. The CDR3 covers 15 residues. The germline V gene encodes CDR1 KGHSH and CDR2 LQKENI. The CDR3 DNA reads as TGTGCCAGCTCACCATTACGGGGTACCTACAATGAGCAGTTCTTC. Encoded protein: CASSPLRGTYNEQFF.

The CDR3 DNA follows: TGCAGCGTTGAAGAAGTCCCCGGGCAGGGCGCCTCTGGGGCCAACGTCCTGACTTTC. Translating gives CSVEEVPGQGASGANVLTF. The chain is built from TRBV29-1 and TRBJ2-6; D perhaps matches TRBD1 (5 bases). CDR1 SQVTM and CDR2 ANQGSEA come from the germline V gene. This CDR3 has 19 residues. The V gene lost 0 bases and the J gene lost 0 bases, with 18 bases spanning the gap.

There are a few counts of this clonotype. The CDR3 region has the DNA TGTGCCAGCAGTCCCCCAGGTGGGGGAGGGCCCTGGAATGAGCAGTTCTTC. This codes for CASSPPGGGGPWNEQFF. This rearrangement joins TRBV12-3 or TRBV12-4 to TRBJ2-1; 7 bases are shared with TRBD2. This CDR3 spans 17 amino acids. Trimming at V came to 5 bases and at J to 7 bases, leaving 17 bases not matched to a gene.

The CDR3 DNA follows: TGTGCCAGCAGTCTTTCACTCCCCCTCGGGGGAGTGTTCTACGAGCAGTACGTC. Translating gives CASSLSLPLGGVFYEQYV. V usage is TRBV11-2 and J usage is TRBJ2-7; possibly TRBD2 for D (6 bases). Trimming shortened V by 6 bases and J by 3 bases, and 27 bases separated the two germline ends. From germline, CDR1 is SGHAT and CDR2 FQNNGV. The CDR3 runs to 18 residues.

This clonotype was detected a few times. The chain couples TRBV5-1 to TRBJ2-3; TRBD2 agrees at 9 bases. J lost 2 bases, V lost 3 bases, and 4 bases had no gene match. The CDR3 is 15 residues long. Germline lookup yields CDR1 SGHRS and CDR2 YFSETQ. The CDR3 here is CASSSGLATTDTQYF. The CDR3 bases are TGCGCCAGCAGCTCCGGACTAGCGACCACAGATACGCAGTATTTT.

The table lists this clonotype with many counts. This rearrangement joins TRBV5-6 to TRBJ2-7, with 8 bases identical to TRBD1. V lost 1 base and J lost 1; bases outside the gene matches: 4. CDR3 length: 15 residues. Per germline, CDR1 SGHDT and CDR2 YYEEEE. The CDR3 loop is CASSLNRGISYEQYV. The CDR3 nucleotides are TGTGCCAGCAGCTTGAACAGGGGGATTTCCTACGAGCAGTACGTC.

This clonotype was seen a handful of times. J is TRBJ1-1 and V is TRBV2; no reliable D call. V lost 5 bases to trimming and J lost 1 base, with 11 bases between them. There are 14 residues in the CDR3. The germline gives CDR1 SNHLY, CDR2 FYNNEI. In DNA, the CDR3 is TGTGCCAGCAGTCAGTCCCCCTCGAACACTGAAGCTTTCTTT. It translates to CASSQSPSNTEAFF.

At least ten counts were recorded for this clonotype. The chain links TRBV7-9 to TRBJ1-5; D call uncertain. From germline, CDR1 is SEHNR and CDR2 FQNEAQ (reference sequence). The CDR3 is 14 residues long. The ends were cut back, 1 base at V and 2 bases at J, with 6 bases in the middle. Written as DNA, the CDR3 is TGTGCCAGCAGCTTAGGCAACGGCAATCAGCCCCAGCATTTT. This encodes CASSLGNGNQPQHF.

This chain uses TRBV7-9 with TRBJ2-1; weak D call: TRBD2 (6 bases). In germline, CDR1 is SEHNR, CDR2 FQNEAQ (reference sequence). V lost 5 bases to trimming and J lost 16 bases, with 15 bases between them. The CDR3 covers 11 residues. The CDR3 loop reads CASSAGRELFF. CDR3 DNA sequence: TGTGCCAGCAGCGCGGGACGGGAGCTATTCTTC.

This chain links TRBV7-9 with TRBJ2-1; 10 bases align to TRBD1. Trimming took 2 bases from V and 2 from J; bases not matched to a gene: 6. This CDR3 is built from 17 residues. Germline V gene data show CDR1 as SEHNR and CDR2 as FQNEAQ (reference sequence). The CDR3 nucleotides read TGTGCCAGCAGCTTAAATCCGGGACAGGGGACCTACAATGAGCAGTTCTTC. It codes for CASSLNPGQGTYNEQFF.

This clonotype came up a few times. The V gene is TRBV12-3 or TRBV12-4, the J gene TRBJ1-2, with a possible D match to TRBD1 (5 bases). V shed 4 bases and J shed 4 bases, with 13 bases lying between them. This CDR3 spans 14 amino acids. The CDR3 sequence: CASSYSRDGYGYTF. As DNA, the CDR3 is TGTGCCAGCAGTTACTCCAGGGATGGCTATGGCTACACCTTC.

On this clonotype itself: A junction boundary mismatches the germline segment, possibly from a read error. The chain carries TRBV27 and TRBJ1-6; weak D call: TRBD1 (6 bases). CDR3 length equals 15 residues. The germline V gene encodes CDR1 MNHEY and CDR2 SMNVEV (reference sequence). CDR3 sequence reads: CASGFGGGVNSPLHF. CDR3 bases: TGTGCCAGCGGTTTTGGAGGGGGGGTTAATTCACCCCTCCACTTT.

DNA for the CDR3: TGTGCCAGCAGCTACCTCCAAAACACCGGGGAGCTGTTTTTT. This sequence encodes CASSYLQNTGELFF. V usage is TRBV6-5 and J usage is TRBJ2-2, with D uncertain. Germline CDR1 and CDR2: MNHEY and SVGAGI. V dropped 6 bases and J dropped 2 bases, with 10 bases sitting between them. The CDR3 totals 14 residues.

This clonotype turned up a few times. This chain links TRBV6-1 with TRBJ2-3, with 12 nucleotides matching TRBD2. J lost 1 base, V lost 3 bases, and 2 bases had no gene match. CDR1 MNHNS and CDR2 SASEGT come from the germline V gene. The CDR3 is 16 amino acids. Here the CDR3 DNA reads TGTGCCAGCAGTGAGGCTAGCGGGGGGGGCACAGATACGCAGTATTTT. Translating it yields CASSEASGGGTDTQYF.

The rearrangement links TRBV6-1 to TRBJ2-2; no definite D call. The germline V and J ends were trimmed by 4 bases and 0 bases, with 9 bases remaining between them. Germline CDR1 and CDR2: MNHNS and SASEGT. There are 15 residues in the CDR3. CDR3 coding DNA: TGTGCCAGCAGTGTCCAGAATCCGAACACCGGGGAGCTGTTTTTT. Residues: CASSVQNPNTGELFF.

This clonotype was seen a few times. The V call is TRBV7-8, the J call TRBJ2-1, with D possibly being TRBD1 or TRBD2 (6 bases each). The germline V gene has CDR1 SGHVS and CDR2 FQNEAQ. Trimming left V 5 bases short and J 4 bases short, with 30 bases between. This CDR3 spans 20 amino acids. CDR3: CASSIRTTPRGTPIYNEQFF. The DNA for the CDR3 is TGTGCCAGCAGCATCAGGACTACCCCCAGGGGAACCCCGATTTACAATGAGCAGTTCTTC.

This rearrangement joins TRBV9 to TRBJ1-1, with 10 bases identical to TRBD1. V trimming: 4 bases; J trimming: 5 bases; junction bases outside the gene matches: 8. From germline, CDR1 is SGDLS and CDR2 YYNGEE. This CDR3 contains 15 residues. The CDR3: CASSSRQGASTEAFF. The CDR3 DNA reads as TGTGCCAGCAGCTCCCGACAGGGGGCGAGTACTGAAGCTTTCTTT.

The genes are TRBV10-3 and TRBJ2-1; D is possibly TRBD1 (8 bases). From germline, CDR1 is ENHRY and CDR2 SYGVKD. The CDR3 totals 13 residues. V gave up 7 bases and J gave up 10 bases, with 17 bases separating them. The CDR3 sequence is CAIKTGGVIEQFF. The DNA for the CDR3 is TGTGCCATCAAAACAGGGGGGGTCATCGAGCAGTTCTTC.

The CDR3 region has the DNA TGTGCCAACCTGCCGCGGATTAGCGGGGCCGGGGGTACGGTC. This sequence encodes CANLPRISGAGGTV. The chain recombines TRBV27 with TRBJ2-7; the match to TRBD2 covers 8 bases. Germline V gene lookup returns CDR1 MNHEY and CDR2 SMNVEV (reference sequence). CDR3 length equals 14 residues.

This clonotype was seen a single time. This sequence joins TRBV11-2 and TRBJ2-3, with TRBD2 identical over 8 bases. With V trimmed by 3 bases and J by 1 base, 9 bases remained unmatched. The germline V gene has CDR1 SGHAT and CDR2 FQNNGV. The CDR3 is 17 amino acids. As DNA, the CDR3 is TGTGCCAGCAGCTTTACTAGCGGCCCCGGCGGCACAGATACGCAGTATTTT. This sequence encodes CASSFTSGPGGTDTQYF.

This clonotype has a count of ten or more. V and J are TRBV2 and TRBJ2-1; the match to TRBD1 covers 7 bases. Germline trimming cut 4 bases from V and 7 bases from J; bases unmatched to any gene: 1. This CDR3 is built from 12 residues. Germline CDR1 and CDR2: SNHLY and FYNNEI. The CDR3 reads CASSVQGNEQFF. The CDR3 nucleotides are TGTGCCAGCAGTGTACAGGGGAATGAGCAGTTCTTC.

In its sample, this clonotype was seen many times. The chain links TRBV28 to TRBJ2-1; TRBD2 matches 7 bases. Germline V gene lookup returns CDR1 MDHEN and CDR2 SYDVKM. This CDR3 contains 15 residues. Trimming at V came to 6 bases and at J to 5 bases, leaving 10 bases not matched to a gene. The CDR3 spells CASSPPGLVNNEQFF. The CDR3, as DNA: TGTGCCAGCAGCCCACCCGGACTAGTTAACAATGAGCAGTTCTTC.

The chain is built from TRBV7-2 and TRBJ1-3; D remains ambiguous. In germline, CDR1 is SGHTA, CDR2 FQGNSA. The CDR3 extends over 15 amino acids. V lost 0 bases and J lost 4, with 10 bases in between. The CDR3 region is CASSLASGSGNTIYF. The CDR3 nucleotides are TGTGCCAGCAGCTTAGCGTCTGGGTCGGGAAACACCATATATTTT. Using reference TRBV7-2 and TRBJ1-3 for the parts outside the CDR3, the full variable domain is GAGVSQSPSNKVTEKGKDVELRCDPISGHTALYWYRQSLGQGLEFLIYFQGNSAPDKSGLPSDRFSAERTGGSVSTLTIQRTQQEDSAVYLCASSLASGSGNTIYFGEGSWLTVV.

This clonotype has more than one count but fewer than ten. The chain is built from TRBV5-1 and TRBJ2-1, with D perhaps matching TRBD1 or TRBD2 (5 bases each). Germline loops: CDR1 SGHRS, CDR2 YFSETQ. V lost 5 bases and J lost 2, with 11 bases in between. CDR3 length: 14 residues. The CDR3, as DNA: TGCGCCAGCAGTAAGACGGGACCCTACAATGAGCAGTTCTTC. This sequence encodes CASSKTGPYNEQFF. Drawing the rest from reference TRBV5-1 and TRBJ2-1, the complete variable domain is KAGVTQTPRYLIKTRGQQVTLSCSPISGHRSVSWYQQTPGQGLQFLFEYFSETQRNKGNFPGRFSGRQFSNSRSEMNVSTLELGDSALYLCASSKTGPYNEQFFGPGTRLTVL.